These T cell receptor beta chains were read from a single sample in a study of response to subunit inactivated influenza vaccine. TCRdb called the RT-PCR reads again in MiXCR, with one record for every CDR3 protein. The sample lists roughly 170,000 distinct CDR3 sequences, about a tenth occurring once. The sequencing used non-naive T cells sorted from PBMCs, collected on the day of vaccination. The receptor set was obtained from a man between 45 and 60 years old who received an inactivated influenza vaccine. CDR3s include the opening cysteine and the closing phenylalanine or tryptophan. The order of the fields is CDR3 protein, CDR3 DNA, clone size, V gene, J gene, D gene. The D gene is left open where the match is weak. Some rows mark clone size as missing; the rest say once, few, many or name a class of expanded clone.

CDR3 protein: CSARMTATDTQYF
CDR3 DNA: TGCAGTGCTAGAATGACAGCCACAGATACGCAGTATTTT
clone size: NA
V gene: TRBV20-1
J gene: TRBJ2-3
D gene: NA

CDR3 protein: CSATSGTGAAPDTQYF
CDR3 DNA: TGCAGTGCTACTTCCGGGACAGGGGCGGCCCCAGATACGCAGTATTTT
clone size: many
V gene: TRBV20-1
J gene: TRBJ2-3
D gene: TRBD1

CDR3 protein: CAINFAGGVDYGYTF
CDR3 DNA: TGTGCCATCAATTTTGCGGGGGGCGTCGACTATGGCTACACCTTC
clone size: few
V gene: TRBV10-3
J gene: TRBJ1-2
D gene: NA

CDR3 protein: CASSRSGQNEQFF
CDR3 DNA: TGTGCCAGCAGTCGGTCCGGACAGAATGAGCAGTTCTTC
clone size: NA
V gene: TRBV6-1
J gene: TRBJ2-1
D gene: NA

CDR3 protein: CSAPRGNSDTQYF
CDR3 DNA: TGCAGTGCCCCAAGGGGGAATTCGGATACGCAGTATTTT
clone size: many
V gene: TRBV20-1
J gene: TRBJ2-3
D gene: NA

CDR3 protein: CASRPRGGVSSEKLFF
CDR3 DNA: TGTGCCAGCAGGCCCCGTGGGGGGGTCTCCAGTGAAAAACTGTTTTTT
clone size: few
V gene: TRBV2
J gene: TRBJ1-4
D gene: NA

CDR3 protein: CSAKGLFRSYEQYF
CDR3 DNA: TGCAGTGCTAAGGGCCTGTTCCGCTCCTACGAGCAGTACTTC
clone size: many
V gene: TRBV20-1
J gene: TRBJ2-7
D gene: NA

CDR3 protein: CASSSGTPDQPQHF
CDR3 DNA: TGTGCCAGCAGTTCCGGGACTCCCGATCAGCCCCAGCATTTT
clone size: many
V gene: TRBV6-5
J gene: TRBJ1-5
D gene: NA

CDR3 protein: CASSSAYGQYF
CDR3 DNA: TGTGCCAGCAGTTCGGCCTACGGGCAGTACTTC
clone size: many
V gene: TRBV12-3/TRBV12-4
J gene: TRBJ2-7
D gene: NA

CDR3 protein: CSVGTYESGYTF
CDR3 DNA: TGCAGCGTTGGAACATACGAAAGTGGCTACACCTTC
clone size: few
V gene: TRBV29-1
J gene: TRBJ1-2
D gene: NA

CDR3 protein: CASGGQGGIQETQYF
CDR3 DNA: TGCGCCAGCGGCGGACAGGGAGGGATCCAAGAGACCCAGTACTTC
clone size: many
V gene: TRBV5-1
J gene: TRBJ2-5
D gene: NA

CDR3 protein: CSAQAARNTEAFF
CDR3 DNA: TGCAGTGCCCAGGCGGCGCGGAACACTGAAGCTTTCTTT
clone size: NA
V gene: TRBV20-1
J gene: TRBJ1-1
D gene: NA

CDR3 protein: CASSLRVGGSGEQFF
CDR3 DNA: TGTGCCAGCAGCTTAAGGGTGGGAGGGTCTGGTGAGCAGTTCTTC
clone size: NA
V gene: TRBV7-8
J gene: TRBJ2-1
D gene: TRBD2

CDR3 protein: CASSPDSQNSPLHF
CDR3 DNA: TGTGCCAGCTCACCTGACAGCCAGAATTCACCCCTCCACTTT
clone size: NA
V gene: TRBV18
J gene: TRBJ1-6
D gene: NA

CDR3 protein: CASSLRDRANTGELFF
CDR3 DNA: TGTGCCAGCAGTTTAAGGGACAGGGCGAACACCGGGGAGCTGTTTTTT
clone size: NA
V gene: TRBV12-3/TRBV12-4
J gene: TRBJ2-2
D gene: TRBD1

CDR3 protein: CSASSSNTEAFF
CDR3 DNA: TGCAGTGCTAGCAGCTCGAACACTGAAGCTTTCTTT
clone size: NA
V gene: TRBV20-1
J gene: TRBJ1-1
D gene: NA

CDR3 protein: CASSQIQGGNEKLFF
CDR3 DNA: TGCGCCAGCAGCCAAATACAGGGGGGTAATGAAAAACTGTTTTTT
clone size: NA
V gene: TRBV4-3
J gene: TRBJ1-4
D gene: TRBD1

CDR3 protein: CASSQGRGGDGYGYTF
CDR3 DNA: TGTGCCAGCAGTCAGGGACGAGGGGGTGATGGCTATGGCTACACCTTC
clone size: many
V gene: TRBV27
J gene: TRBJ1-2
D gene: NA

CDR3 protein: CASSPGQGTYGYTF
CDR3 DNA: TGTGCCAGCAGTCCGGGACAGGGGACCTATGGCTACACCTTC
clone size: many
V gene: TRBV6-1
J gene: TRBJ1-2
D gene: TRBD1

CDR3 protein: CASSLAGNNDLNTEAFF
CDR3 DNA: TGCGCCAGCAGCCTGGCCGGAAACAACGACCTGAACACTGAAGCTTTCTTT
clone size: NA
V gene: TRBV5-1
J gene: TRBJ1-1
D gene: NA

CDR3 protein: CASSLASDRSVKDTQYF
CDR3 DNA: TGTGCCAGCAGCTTAGCATCGGACAGGTCGGTCAAAGATACGCAGTATTTT
clone size: few
V gene: TRBV7-8
J gene: TRBJ2-3
D gene: TRBD1

CDR3 protein: CASRALGPQKNIQYF
CDR3 DNA: TGCGCCAGCAGAGCGTTAGGGCCCCAAAAGAACATTCAGTACTTC
clone size: many
V gene: TRBV5-1
J gene: TRBJ2-4
D gene: NA

CDR3 protein: CASSQLDRFYEQYF
CDR3 DNA: TGCGCCAGCAGCCAACTAGACAGGTTTTACGAGCAGTACTTC
clone size: few
V gene: TRBV4-1
J gene: TRBJ2-7
D gene: NA

CDR3 protein: CASSITGGQFYNEQFF
CDR3 DNA: TGTGCCAGTAGTATTACCGGGGGACAATTCTACAATGAGCAGTTCTTC
clone size: NA
V gene: TRBV19
J gene: TRBJ2-1
D gene: NA

CDR3 protein: CASSEWETQYF
CDR3 DNA: TGTGCCAGCAGTGAATGGGAGACCCAGTACTTC
clone size: many
V gene: TRBV25-1
J gene: TRBJ2-5
D gene: NA

CDR3 protein: CASSLAGRGYTF
CDR3 DNA: TGTGCCAGCAGCTTGGCAGGAAGAGGCTACACCTTC
clone size: NA
V gene: TRBV7-9
J gene: TRBJ1-2
D gene: NA

CDR3 protein: CSAFRDPAITEAFF
CDR3 DNA: TGCAGTGCATTCAGGGACCCAGCCATCACTGAAGCTTTCTTT
clone size: few
V gene: TRBV20-1
J gene: TRBJ1-1
D gene: NA

CDR3 protein: CASRPGLSTLKLPGEQYF
CDR3 DNA: TGTGCCAGCCGTCCGGGACTATCAACCTTAAAACTACCGGGTGAGCAGTACTTC
clone size: many
V gene: TRBV6-2/TRBV6-3
J gene: TRBJ2-7
D gene: TRBD2

CDR3 protein: CASTITTYGYTF
CDR3 DNA: TGTGCCAGCACAATAACAACTTATGGCTACACCTTC
clone size: few
V gene: TRBV6-1
J gene: TRBJ1-2
D gene: NA

CDR3 protein: CSAIIPGPGSGQPQHF
CDR3 DNA: TGCAGTGCTATTATACCGGGACCGGGCTCGGGTCAGCCCCAGCATTTT
clone size: few
V gene: TRBV20-1
J gene: TRBJ1-5
D gene: NA

CDR3 protein: CASSLWGSGGSTDTQYF
CDR3 DNA: TGCGCCAGCAGCTTGTGGGGTAGCGGGGGCTCCACAGATACGCAGTATTTT
clone size: many
V gene: TRBV5-1
J gene: TRBJ2-3
D gene: TRBD2

CDR3 protein: CASSRGLAGGYNEQFF
CDR3 DNA: TGTGCCAGCAGCCGAGGACTAGCGGGGGGTTACAATGAGCAGTTCTTC
clone size: many
V gene: TRBV7-2
J gene: TRBJ2-1
D gene: TRBD2

CDR3 protein: CAIQGAGNTEAFF
CDR3 DNA: TGTGCCATACAGGGGGCAGGGAACACTGAAGCTTTCTTT
clone size: few
V gene: TRBV10-3
J gene: TRBJ1-1
D gene: TRBD1

CDR3 protein: CASSPPRTSPNEQYF
CDR3 DNA: TGTGCCAGCAGCCCTCCCCGGACTAGTCCAAACGAGCAGTACTTC
clone size: few
V gene: TRBV28
J gene: TRBJ2-7
D gene: TRBD2

CDR3 protein: CSATSPDQSNQPQHF
CDR3 DNA: TGCAGTGCTACCTCACCGGATCAGAGCAATCAGCCCCAGCATTTT
clone size: few
V gene: TRBV20-1
J gene: TRBJ1-5
D gene: NA

CDR3 protein: CASSPRRGLGGNTIYF
CDR3 DNA: TGCGCCAGCAGCCCGCGCAGGGGGCTGGGGGGAAACACCATATATTTT
clone size: few
V gene: TRBV5-1
J gene: TRBJ1-3
D gene: TRBD1

CDR3 protein: CASSPLISGSYNEQFF
CDR3 DNA: TGTGCCAGCAGTCCTTTGATTAGCGGGTCCTACAATGAGCAGTTCTTC
clone size: few
V gene: TRBV27
J gene: TRBJ2-1
D gene: TRBD2

CDR3 protein: CSVGLAASTDTQYF
CDR3 DNA: TGCAGCGTCGGACTAGCGGCTAGCACAGATACGCAGTATTTT
clone size: few
V gene: TRBV29-1
J gene: TRBJ2-3
D gene: TRBD2

CDR3 protein: CASSLKVNTEAFF
CDR3 DNA: TGTGCCAGCAGCTTAAAAGTAAACACTGAAGCTTTCTTT
clone size: many
V gene: TRBV7-2
J gene: TRBJ1-1
D gene: NA

CDR3 protein: CASSSTGSTDTQYF
CDR3 DNA: TGTGCCAGCAGCTCAACAGGGAGCACAGATACGCAGTATTTT
clone size: many
V gene: TRBV7-9
J gene: TRBJ2-3
D gene: NA

CDR3 protein: CSAFSGGTQQFF
CDR3 DNA: TGCAGTGCCTTCTCGGGTGGGACGCAACAGTTCTTC
clone size: few
V gene: TRBV20-1
J gene: TRBJ2-1
D gene: NA

CDR3 protein: CASSRGQGISNEKLFF
CDR3 DNA: TGTGCCAGCAGTCGAGGACAGGGCATATCTAATGAAAAACTGTTTTTT
clone size: NA
V gene: TRBV13
J gene: TRBJ1-4
D gene: TRBD1

CDR3 protein: CASSLSSQTNTEAFF
CDR3 DNA: TGTGCCAGCAGCTTATCGTCACAAACGAACACTGAAGCTTTCTTT
clone size: many
V gene: TRBV11-2
J gene: TRBJ1-1
D gene: NA

CDR3 protein: CASSIAPPSYTF
CDR3 DNA: TGTGCCAGCAGTATTGCCCCCCCTAGCTACACCTTC
clone size: NA
V gene: TRBV12-3/TRBV12-4
J gene: TRBJ1-2
D gene: NA

CDR3 protein: CASSPSGWRNTEAFF
CDR3 DNA: TGTGCCAGCAGCCCCTCTGGGTGGCGGAACACTGAAGCTTTCTTT
clone size: NA
V gene: TRBV28
J gene: TRBJ1-1
D gene: NA

CDR3 protein: CSAAGTSVTDTQYF
CDR3 DNA: TGCAGTGCAGCCGGGACTAGCGTAACAGATACGCAGTATTTT
clone size: few
V gene: TRBV20-1
J gene: TRBJ2-3
D gene: TRBD2

CDR3 protein: CSARDLSSGRKQFF
CDR3 DNA: TGCAGTGCTAGAGATCTCTCCAGCGGGCGGAAGCAGTTCTTC
clone size: NA
V gene: TRBV20-1
J gene: TRBJ2-1
D gene: NA

CDR3 protein: CASSPGVNQETQYF
CDR3 DNA: TGCGCCAGCAGCCCGGGGGTGAACCAAGAGACCCAGTACTTC
clone size: NA
V gene: TRBV4-1
J gene: TRBJ2-5
D gene: NA

CDR3 protein: CASSLGGTVFNEQFF
CDR3 DNA: TGTGCCAGCAGCTTAGGGGGGACTGTTTTCAATGAGCAGTTCTTC
clone size: few
V gene: TRBV7-9
J gene: TRBJ2-1
D gene: NA

CDR3 protein: CASTQGTGANVLTF
CDR3 DNA: TGTGCCAGCACCCAAGGGACTGGGGCCAACGTCCTGACTTTC
clone size: many
V gene: TRBV12-3/TRBV12-4
J gene: TRBJ2-6
D gene: NA

CDR3 protein: CASSLKFTDTQYF
CDR3 DNA: TGTGCCAGCAGCTTAAAATTCACAGATACGCAGTATTTT
clone size: few
V gene: TRBV7-2
J gene: TRBJ2-3
D gene: NA

CDR3 protein: CASSLHAGPSTGELFF
CDR3 DNA: TGTGCCAGCAGTTTGCACGCAGGCCCTAGCACCGGGGAGCTGTTTTTT
clone size: NA
V gene: TRBV12-3/TRBV12-4
J gene: TRBJ2-2
D gene: NA

CDR3 protein: CASSRGGDLNEQFF
CDR3 DNA: TGTGCCAGCAGCCGGGGGGGTGACCTCAATGAGCAGTTCTTC
clone size: NA
V gene: TRBV11-3
J gene: TRBJ2-1
D gene: TRBD2